Below, 6 T cell receptor beta chains from the same sample are listed, as sequenced in a study of T cell changes during pregnancy in multiple sclerosis. TCRdb's copy holds only in-frame clones and misses some; the assay was immunoSEQ multiplex PCR. The sample contains fewer than 50,000 clones, approximately 90% of which appear only once. Sequencing used CD8+ T cells from peripheral blood mononuclear cells, obtained after pregnancy. The receptors stem from a female donor with multiple sclerosis, enrolled in a pregnancy study.

The V call is TRBV7-6, the J call TRBJ2-7; 14 positions agree with TRBD2. J gave up 3 bases and V 2 bases, and 3 bases lay outside the gene matches. This CDR3 is built from 16 residues. The germline CDR1 and CDR2 sequences are SGHVS and FNYEAQ. CDR3 sequence reads: CASSLRGTSGGYEQYF. The CDR3 coding sequence is TGTGCCAGCAGCTTACGGGGGACTAGCGGGGGCTACGAGCAGTACTTC. The variable domain in full, with the rest retrieved from reference TRBV7-6 and TRBJ2-7, is GAGVSQSPRYKVTKRGQDVALRCDPISGHVSLYWYRQALGQGPEFLTYFNYEAQQDKSGLPNDRFSAERPEGSISTLTIQRTEQRDSAMYRCASSLRGTSGGYEQYFGPGTRLTVT.

This chain uses TRBV19 with TRBJ1-2; possibly TRBD1 for D (6 bases). The CDR3 runs 13 residues. V was pared by 11 bases and J by 8 bases, with 21 bases between. CDR1 and CDR2 from the germline V gene are LNHDA and SQIVND (reference sequence). In DNA, the CDR3 is TGTGCCGCCAACTCAGGGGCCAGACAGGGCTACACCTTC. It is translated as CAANSGARQGYTF. The whole variable domain, remainder taken from reference TRBV19 and TRBJ1-2, is DGGITQSPKYLFRKEGQNVTLSCEQNLNHDAMYWYRQDPGQGLRLIYYSQIVNDFQKGDIAEGYSVSREKKESFPLTVTSAQKNPTAFYLCAANSGARQGYTFGSGTRLTVV.

This clone was seen more than once but under ten times. This rearrangement joins TRBV4-2 to TRBJ1-1; D remains ambiguous. Germline V gives CDR1 LGHNA, CDR2 YNFKEQ. Trimming left V 3 bases short and J 7 bases short, with 24 bases between. There are 17 residues in the CDR3. The DNA for the CDR3 is TGTGCCAGCAGCCAGGACGGGGAGGGTTGGTTTGTTCGTGAAGCTTTCTTT. It specifies CASSQDGEGWFVREAFF.

This rearrangement joins TRBV7-8 to TRBJ2-7; TRBD1 aligns across 12 bases. After removal of 2 bases from V and 6 bases from J, the junction contained 5 bases not matched to a gene. The CDR3 extends over 15 amino acids. Germline V lookup: CDR1 SGHVS, CDR2 FQNEAQ. CDR3 sequence: CASSLPGQGALEQYF. The CDR3 bases are TGTGCCAGCAGCTTACCGGGACAGGGGGCCCTCGAGCAGTACTTC.

This clone showed up just a few times. The chain employs TRBV7-9 and TRBJ2-3; 9 positions agree with TRBD1. Germline V gives CDR1 SEHNR, CDR2 FQNEAQ (reference sequence). This CDR3 contains 16 residues. The ends lost 3 bases at V and 5 bases at J; junction bases unmatched: 9. The DNA for the CDR3 is TGTGCCAGCAGCTTTCGGGGACAGGGCACGAGAGATACGCAGTATTTT. It is translated as CASSFRGQGTRDTQYF.

This chain connects TRBV5-6 to TRBJ2-3; TRBD2 aligns across 7 bases. CDR1 is SGHDT, CDR2 YYEEEE, per germline. This CDR3 contains 14 residues. The V and J ends lost 4 bases and 1 base, in that order; junction bases with no gene match: 3. In nucleotides, the CDR3 is TGTGCCAGCAGCGGGGGGGACGGCACAGATACGCAGTATTTT. It is translated as CASSGGDGTDTQYF.